The 9 T cell receptor beta chains presented below share a single source sample, sequenced in a study of T cell responses to AZD1222 COVID-19 vaccine. Data came from immunoSEQ multiplex PCR; TCRdb stores just in-frame clones and leaves some out. This table holds more than 15,000 clones, approximately 84% found once. Material: peripheral blood, obtained 28 days after the second AZD1222 dose. These receptors all stem from an adult who received the AZD1222 COVID-19 vaccine.

J is TRBJ2-7 and V is TRBV11-2; 7 nucleotides agree with TRBD2. The germline V gene encodes CDR1 SGHAT and CDR2 FQNNGV. This CDR3 region has 12 residues. After removal of 7 bases from V and 4 bases from J, the junction contained 4 bases not matched to a gene. CDR3 protein: CASTGGGYEQYF. The CDR3 nucleotides are TGTGCCAGCACCGGCGGGGGATACGAGCAGTACTTC.

V usage is TRBV11-2 and J usage is TRBJ2-3, with D perhaps assigned TRBD1 or TRBD2 (6 bases each). There are 16 residues in the CDR3. Germline lookup yields CDR1 SGHAT and CDR2 FQNNGV. V gave up 5 bases and J gave up 1 base, with 16 bases separating them. The CDR3 protein is CASSPPGAGRTDTQYF. The CDR3 nucleotides read TGTGCCAGCAGCCCGCCGGGGGCGGGCCGCACAGATACGCAGTATTTT.

The gene calls are TRBV5-1 and TRBJ2-3, with 12 bases lining up with TRBD2. This CDR3 region has 17 residues. Per the germline V gene, CDR1 is SGHRS and CDR2 is YFSETQ. Trimming removed 3 bases from V and 6 bases from J; junction bases left unmatched: 11. This CDR3 is CASSSRLAGEIVDTQYF. CDR3 sequence (DNA): TGCGCCAGCAGCTCCAGACTAGCGGGAGAGATAGTGGATACGCAGTATTTT.

Only a few counts were recorded for this clone. The chain carries TRBV28 and TRBJ2-4; a weak D match, TRBD2 (6 bases). CDR3 size: 14 residues. Germline values: CDR1 MDHEN, CDR2 SYDVKM. Between the trimmed V and J ends, which lost 10 bases and 2 bases, there was a span of 15 bases. The CDR3 coding sequence is TGTGCCACGGAGGGGTCAGCGCCCAAAAACATTCAGTACTTC. Translation gives CATEGSAPKNIQYF.

This clone has only one observation. This CDR3 reads CASSSRLGIFSTGELFF. The CDR3 DNA reads as TGCGCCAGCAGCTCCCGTTTGGGGATTTTTAGCACCGGGGAGCTGTTTTTT. This rearrangement joins TRBV5-1 to TRBJ2-2; D gene uncertain. Trimming left V 3 bases short and J 4 bases short, with 19 bases between. CDR3 length equals 17 residues. Germline CDR1 reads SGHRS; CDR2 reads YFSETQ.

The chain combines TRBV6-6 with TRBJ1-2, with 10 bases identical to TRBD1. V shed 6 bases, J shed 2 bases, and the junction held 12 bases outside the gene matches. The germline gives CDR1 MNHNY, CDR2 SVGAGI (reference sequence). The CDR3 spans 17 residues. This CDR3 is CASSRGTGDVFNYGYTF. The CDR3 coding sequence is TGTGCCAGCAGCCGAGGGACAGGGGATGTATTCAACTATGGCTACACCTTC.

V gene TRBV28 combines with J gene TRBJ1-2, with D possibly TRBD1 on 5 matching bases. The germline CDR1 and CDR2 sequences are MDHEN and SYDVKM. This CDR3 contains 14 residues. V lost 7 bases to trimming and J lost 4 bases, with 16 bases between them. The CDR3 is CASIESGDRYGYTF. In DNA form, the CDR3 reads TGTGCCAGCATCGAGAGCGGGGACCGCTATGGCTACACCTTC.

This sequence joins TRBV7-7 and TRBJ2-2, with 9 bases fitting TRBD1. The CDR3 totals 16 residues. J gave up 4 bases and V 5 bases, and 8 bases lay outside the gene matches. Germline CDR1 SSHAT, CDR2 FNYEAQ (reference sequence). DNA of the CDR3: TGTGCCAGCAGCGAAACAGGGGGCGTCGGCACCGGGGAGCTGTTTTTT. It translates to CASSETGGVGTGELFF.

The V call is TRBV6-5, the J call TRBJ1-2; the D is unclear. Looked up from germline, CDR1 is MNHEY and CDR2 is SVGAGI. V lost 4 bases and J 4 bases, leaving 13 bases between the germline ends. The CDR3 has 14 amino acids. The CDR3 region is CASSWSRTTYGYTF. The CDR3 coding sequence is TGTGCCAGCAGTTGGTCCCGGACCACCTATGGCTACACCTTC.